This T cell receptor (beta chain) was retrieved from a study of blood T cell repertoires in COVID-19. The CDR3 length is 17 residues. CDR1 and CDR2 from the germline V gene are SGDLS and YYNGEE. The V segment lost 5 bases and the J segment 1 base; nucleotides outside the gene matches: 11. Original processing notes: Cell counts per sample came from amplifying reference gene primers. The data were produced by immunoSEQ multiplex PCR, yet TCRdb's version contains in-frame clones alone and is incomplete. V, J and clone size were drawn from that table, and D and trimming were deduced from the DNA. Of around 280,000 clones listed, roughly 86% are singletons.

This sequence was found in a woman aged 25-40 years with COVID-19, enrolled during active disease. The chain recombines TRBV9 with TRBJ1-4, with 7 nucleotides matching TRBD1. Sequencing used peripheral blood. The CDR3 nucleotides read TGTGCCAGCAGTCCAGGGGGATCCTCGGAAACTAATGAAAAACTGTTTTTT. Amino acids: CASSPGGSSETNEKLFF.